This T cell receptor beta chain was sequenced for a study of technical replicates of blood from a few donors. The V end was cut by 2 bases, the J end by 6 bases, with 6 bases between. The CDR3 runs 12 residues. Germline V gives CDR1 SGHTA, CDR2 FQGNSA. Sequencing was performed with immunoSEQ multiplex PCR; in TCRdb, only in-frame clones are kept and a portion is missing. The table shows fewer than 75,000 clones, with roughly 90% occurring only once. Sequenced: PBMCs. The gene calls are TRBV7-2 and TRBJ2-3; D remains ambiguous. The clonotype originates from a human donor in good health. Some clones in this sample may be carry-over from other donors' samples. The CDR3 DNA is TGTGCCAGCAGCTTAATGAGGGATACGCAGTATTTT. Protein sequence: CASSLMRDTQYF.